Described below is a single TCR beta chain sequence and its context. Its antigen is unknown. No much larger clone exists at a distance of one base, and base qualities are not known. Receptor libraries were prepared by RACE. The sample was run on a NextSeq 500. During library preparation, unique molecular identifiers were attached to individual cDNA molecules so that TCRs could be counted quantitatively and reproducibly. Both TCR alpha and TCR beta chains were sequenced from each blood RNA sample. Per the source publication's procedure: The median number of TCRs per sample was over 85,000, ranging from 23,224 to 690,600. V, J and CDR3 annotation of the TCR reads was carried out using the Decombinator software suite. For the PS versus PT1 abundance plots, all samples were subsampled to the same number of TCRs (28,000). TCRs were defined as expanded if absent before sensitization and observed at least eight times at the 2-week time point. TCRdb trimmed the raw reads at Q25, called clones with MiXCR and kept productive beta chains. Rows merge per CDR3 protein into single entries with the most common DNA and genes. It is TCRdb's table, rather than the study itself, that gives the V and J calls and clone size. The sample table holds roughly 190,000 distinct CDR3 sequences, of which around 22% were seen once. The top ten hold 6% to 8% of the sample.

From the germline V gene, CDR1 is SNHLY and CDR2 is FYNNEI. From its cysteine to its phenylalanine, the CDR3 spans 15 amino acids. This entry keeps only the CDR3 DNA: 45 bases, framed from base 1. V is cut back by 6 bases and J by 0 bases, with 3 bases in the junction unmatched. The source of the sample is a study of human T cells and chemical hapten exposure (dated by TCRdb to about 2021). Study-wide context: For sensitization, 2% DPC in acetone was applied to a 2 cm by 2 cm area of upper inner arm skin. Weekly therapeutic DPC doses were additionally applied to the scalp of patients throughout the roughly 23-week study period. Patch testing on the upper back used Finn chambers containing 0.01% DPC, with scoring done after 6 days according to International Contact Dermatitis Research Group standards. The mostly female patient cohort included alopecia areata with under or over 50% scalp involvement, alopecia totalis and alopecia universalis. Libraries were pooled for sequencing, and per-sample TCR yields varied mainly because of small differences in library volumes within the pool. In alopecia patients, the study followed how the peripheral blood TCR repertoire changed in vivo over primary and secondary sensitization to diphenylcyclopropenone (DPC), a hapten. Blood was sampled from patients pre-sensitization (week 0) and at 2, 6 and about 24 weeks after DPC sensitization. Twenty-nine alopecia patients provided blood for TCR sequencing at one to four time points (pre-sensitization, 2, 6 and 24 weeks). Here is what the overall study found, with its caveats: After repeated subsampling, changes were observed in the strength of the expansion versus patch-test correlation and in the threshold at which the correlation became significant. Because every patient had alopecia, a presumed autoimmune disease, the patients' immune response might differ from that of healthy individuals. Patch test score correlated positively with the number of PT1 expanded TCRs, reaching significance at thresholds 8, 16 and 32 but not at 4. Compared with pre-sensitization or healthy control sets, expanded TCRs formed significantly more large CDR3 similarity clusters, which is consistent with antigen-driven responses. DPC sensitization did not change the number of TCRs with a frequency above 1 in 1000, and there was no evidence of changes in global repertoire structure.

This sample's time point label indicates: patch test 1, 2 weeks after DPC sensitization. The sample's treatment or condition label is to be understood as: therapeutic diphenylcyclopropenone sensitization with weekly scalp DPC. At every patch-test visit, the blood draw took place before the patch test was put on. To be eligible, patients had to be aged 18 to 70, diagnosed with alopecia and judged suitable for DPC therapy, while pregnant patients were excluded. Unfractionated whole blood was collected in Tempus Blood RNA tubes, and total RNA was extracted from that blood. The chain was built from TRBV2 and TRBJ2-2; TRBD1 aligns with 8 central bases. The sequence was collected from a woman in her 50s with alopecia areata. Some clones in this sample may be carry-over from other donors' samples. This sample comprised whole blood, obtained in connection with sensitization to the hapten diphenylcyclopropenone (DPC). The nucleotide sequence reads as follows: TGTGCCAGCAGCGAACAGGGGGCGAACACCGGGGAGCTGTTTTTT. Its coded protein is CASSEQGANTGELFF.